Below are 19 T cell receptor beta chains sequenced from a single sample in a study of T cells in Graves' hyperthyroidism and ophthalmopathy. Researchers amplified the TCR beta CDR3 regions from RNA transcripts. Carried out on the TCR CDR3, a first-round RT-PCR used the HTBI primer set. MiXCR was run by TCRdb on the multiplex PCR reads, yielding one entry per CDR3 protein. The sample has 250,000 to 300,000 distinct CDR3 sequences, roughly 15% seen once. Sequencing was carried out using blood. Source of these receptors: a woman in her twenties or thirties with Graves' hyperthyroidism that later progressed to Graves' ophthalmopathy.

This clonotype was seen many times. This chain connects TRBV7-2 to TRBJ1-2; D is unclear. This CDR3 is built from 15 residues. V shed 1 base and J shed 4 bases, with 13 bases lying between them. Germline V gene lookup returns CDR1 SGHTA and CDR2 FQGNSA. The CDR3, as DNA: TGTGCCAGCAGCTTAGACCCCACACACCCCTATGGCTACACCTTC. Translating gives CASSLDPTHPYGYTF.

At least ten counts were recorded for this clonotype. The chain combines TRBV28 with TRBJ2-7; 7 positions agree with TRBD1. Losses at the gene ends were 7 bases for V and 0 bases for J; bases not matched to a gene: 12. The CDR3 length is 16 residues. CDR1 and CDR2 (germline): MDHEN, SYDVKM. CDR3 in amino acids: CASTPGQLIASYEQYF. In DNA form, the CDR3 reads TGTGCCAGCACCCCGGGACAGCTCATCGCCTCCTACGAGCAGTACTTC.

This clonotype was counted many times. CDR3 coding DNA: TGCGCCAGCAGCTTAGCGGGGCGATCCTATGTGGACCTTAATGAAAAACTGTTTTTT. Translated, it gives CASSLAGRSYVDLNEKLFF. This sequence joins TRBV5-1 and TRBJ1-4; perhaps TRBD1 as D (5 bases). Germline CDR1 reads SGHRS; CDR2 reads YFSETQ. V lost 2 bases and J lost 4, with 24 bases in between. This CDR3 has 19 residues.

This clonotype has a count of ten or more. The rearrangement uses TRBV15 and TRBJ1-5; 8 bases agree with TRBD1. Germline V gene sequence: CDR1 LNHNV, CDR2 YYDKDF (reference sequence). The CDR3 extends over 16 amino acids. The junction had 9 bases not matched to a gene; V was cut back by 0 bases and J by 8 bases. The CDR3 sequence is CATSREWAGGGKPQHF. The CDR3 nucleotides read TGTGCCACCAGCAGAGAGTGGGCAGGGGGCGGTAAGCCCCAGCATTTT.

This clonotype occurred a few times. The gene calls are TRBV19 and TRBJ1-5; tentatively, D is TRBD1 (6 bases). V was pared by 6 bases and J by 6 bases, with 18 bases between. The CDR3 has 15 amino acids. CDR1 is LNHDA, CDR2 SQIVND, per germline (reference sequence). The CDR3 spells CASSPGARPTQPQHF. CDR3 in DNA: TGTGCCAGTAGCCCGGGGGCGCGCCCAACTCAGCCCCAGCATTTT.

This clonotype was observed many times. CDR3 amino acids: CASSYIRDSSYEQYF. The CDR3 DNA reads as TGTGCCAGCAGTTATATTCGGGACAGCTCCTACGAGCAGTACTTC. The rearrangement links TRBV6-5 to TRBJ2-7, with 7 bases fitting TRBD1. Per the germline V gene, CDR1 is MNHEY and CDR2 is SVGAGI. The CDR3 totals 15 residues. V gave up 3 bases and J gave up 0 bases; unmatched junction bases: 5.

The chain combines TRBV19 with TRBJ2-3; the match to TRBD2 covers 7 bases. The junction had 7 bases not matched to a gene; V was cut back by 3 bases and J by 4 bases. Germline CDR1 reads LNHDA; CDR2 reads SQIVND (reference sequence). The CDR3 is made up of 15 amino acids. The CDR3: CASSIPAAGADTQYF. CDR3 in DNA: TGTGCCAGTAGTATTCCTGCGGCGGGAGCAGATACGCAGTATTTT.

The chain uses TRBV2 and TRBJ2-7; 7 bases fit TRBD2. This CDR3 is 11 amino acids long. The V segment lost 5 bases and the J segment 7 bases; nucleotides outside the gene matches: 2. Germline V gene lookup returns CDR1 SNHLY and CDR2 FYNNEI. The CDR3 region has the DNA TGTGCCAGCAGTACAGCGGGGGAGCAGTACTTC. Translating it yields CASSTAGEQYF.

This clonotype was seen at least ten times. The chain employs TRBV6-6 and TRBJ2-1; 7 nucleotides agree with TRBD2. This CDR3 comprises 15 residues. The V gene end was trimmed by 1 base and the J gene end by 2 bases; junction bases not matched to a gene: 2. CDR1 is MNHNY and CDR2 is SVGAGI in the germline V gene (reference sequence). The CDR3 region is CASSYYGGTYNEQFF. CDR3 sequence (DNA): TGTGCCAGCAGTTACTACGGGGGGACCTACAATGAGCAGTTCTTC.

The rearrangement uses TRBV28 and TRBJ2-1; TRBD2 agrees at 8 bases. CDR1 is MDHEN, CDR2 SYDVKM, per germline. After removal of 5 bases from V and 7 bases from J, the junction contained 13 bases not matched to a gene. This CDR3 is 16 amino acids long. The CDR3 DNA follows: TGTGCCAGCAGTCCCCATGCGGGAGGTAGAAGGAATGAGCAGTTCTTC. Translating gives CASSPHAGGRRNEQFF. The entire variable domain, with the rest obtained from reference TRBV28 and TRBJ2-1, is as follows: DVKVTQSSRYLVKRTGEKVFLECVQDMDHENMFWYRQDPGLGLRLIYFSYDVKMKEKGDIPEGYSVSREKKERFSLILESASTNQTSMYLCASSPHAGGRRNEQFFGPGTRLTVL.

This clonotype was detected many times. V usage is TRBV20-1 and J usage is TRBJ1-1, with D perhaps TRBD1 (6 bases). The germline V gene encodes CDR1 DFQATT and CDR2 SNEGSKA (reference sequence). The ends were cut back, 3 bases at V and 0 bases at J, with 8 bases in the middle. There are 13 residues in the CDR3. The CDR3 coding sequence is TGCAGTGCTAGCGACAGGTTGAACACTGAAGCTTTCTTT. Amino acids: CSASDRLNTEAFF.

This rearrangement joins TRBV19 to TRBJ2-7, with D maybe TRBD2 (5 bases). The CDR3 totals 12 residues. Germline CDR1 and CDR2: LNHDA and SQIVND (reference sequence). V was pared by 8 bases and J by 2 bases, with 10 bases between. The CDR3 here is CASGGYPYEQYF. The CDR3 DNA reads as TGTGCCAGTGGAGGTTACCCCTACGAGCAGTACTTC.

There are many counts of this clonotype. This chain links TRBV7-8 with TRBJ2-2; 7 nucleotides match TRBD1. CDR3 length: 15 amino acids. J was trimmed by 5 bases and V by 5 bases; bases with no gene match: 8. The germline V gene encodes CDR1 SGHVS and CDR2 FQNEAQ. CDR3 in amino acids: CASSQRTGRTGELFF. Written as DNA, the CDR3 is TGTGCCAGCAGCCAAAGGACAGGCCGTACCGGGGAGCTGTTTTTT.

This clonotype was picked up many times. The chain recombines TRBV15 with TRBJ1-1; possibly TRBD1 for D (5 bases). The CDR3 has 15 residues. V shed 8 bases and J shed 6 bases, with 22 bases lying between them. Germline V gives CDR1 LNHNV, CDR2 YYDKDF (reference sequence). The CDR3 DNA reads TGTGCCACCGAGGAGGGCCCTTCGGGGGAGTCTGAAGCTTTCTTT. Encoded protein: CATEEGPSGESEAFF.

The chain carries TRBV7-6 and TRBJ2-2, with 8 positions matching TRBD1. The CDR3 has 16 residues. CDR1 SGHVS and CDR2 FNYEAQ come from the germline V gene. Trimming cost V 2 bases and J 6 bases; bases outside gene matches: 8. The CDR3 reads CASSLSGQGAAGELFF. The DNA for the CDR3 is TGTGCCAGCAGCTTATCTGGGCAGGGGGCCGCCGGGGAGCTGTTTTTT.

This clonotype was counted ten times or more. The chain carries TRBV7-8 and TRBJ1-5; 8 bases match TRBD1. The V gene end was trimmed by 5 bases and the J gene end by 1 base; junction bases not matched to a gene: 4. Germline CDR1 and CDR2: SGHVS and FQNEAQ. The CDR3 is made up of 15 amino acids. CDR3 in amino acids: CASSPWTGSNQPQHF. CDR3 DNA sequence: TGTGCCAGCAGCCCGTGGACAGGGAGCAATCAGCCCCAGCATTTT.

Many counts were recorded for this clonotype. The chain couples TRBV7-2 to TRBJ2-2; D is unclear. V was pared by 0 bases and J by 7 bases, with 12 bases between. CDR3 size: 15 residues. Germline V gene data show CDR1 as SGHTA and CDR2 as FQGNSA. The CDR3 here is CASSLAGKINGELFF. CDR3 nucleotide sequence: TGTGCCAGCAGCTTAGCAGGGAAGATTAACGGGGAGCTGTTTTTT.

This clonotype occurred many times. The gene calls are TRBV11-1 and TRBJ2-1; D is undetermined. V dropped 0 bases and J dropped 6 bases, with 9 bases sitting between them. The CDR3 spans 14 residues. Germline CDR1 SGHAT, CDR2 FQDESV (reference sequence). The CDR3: CASSLASLTNEQFF. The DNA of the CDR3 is TGTGCCAGCAGCTTAGCGTCGTTGACCAATGAGCAGTTCTTC. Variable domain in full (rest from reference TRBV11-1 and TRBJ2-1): EAEVAQSPRYKITEKSQAVAFWCDPISGHATLYWYRQILGQGPELLVQFQDESVVDDSQLPKDRFSAERLKGVDSTLKIQPAELGDSAMYLCASSLASLTNEQFFGPGTRLTVL.

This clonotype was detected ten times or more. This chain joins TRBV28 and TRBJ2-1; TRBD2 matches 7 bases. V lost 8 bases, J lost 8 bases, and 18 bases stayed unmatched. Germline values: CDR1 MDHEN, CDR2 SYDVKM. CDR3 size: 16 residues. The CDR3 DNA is TGTGCCAGCGCCTTACCGACTAGCCGCCGGTGGGATGAGCAGTTCTTC. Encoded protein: CASALPTSRRWDEQFF.